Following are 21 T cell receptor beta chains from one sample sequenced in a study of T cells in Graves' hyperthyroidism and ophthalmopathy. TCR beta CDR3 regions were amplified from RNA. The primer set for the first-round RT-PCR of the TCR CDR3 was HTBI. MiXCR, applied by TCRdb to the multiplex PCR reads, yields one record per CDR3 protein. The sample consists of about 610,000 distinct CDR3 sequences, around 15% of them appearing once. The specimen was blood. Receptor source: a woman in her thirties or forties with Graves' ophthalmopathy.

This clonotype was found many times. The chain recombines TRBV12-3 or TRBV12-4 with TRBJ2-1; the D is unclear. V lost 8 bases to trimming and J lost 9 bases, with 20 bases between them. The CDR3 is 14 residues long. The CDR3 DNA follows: TGTGCCAGCGGTCAGGACCTTTTCCGCACTGAGCAGTTCTTC. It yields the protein CASGQDLFRTEQFF.

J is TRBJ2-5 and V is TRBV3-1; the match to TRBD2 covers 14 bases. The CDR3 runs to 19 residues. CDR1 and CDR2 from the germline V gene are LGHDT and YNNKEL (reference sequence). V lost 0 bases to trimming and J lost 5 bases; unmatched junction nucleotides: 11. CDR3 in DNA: TGTGCCAGCAGCCAAGAGCGGAGACTAGCGGGGGGGCGGACGGAGACCCAGTACTTC. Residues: CASSQERRLAGGRTETQYF.

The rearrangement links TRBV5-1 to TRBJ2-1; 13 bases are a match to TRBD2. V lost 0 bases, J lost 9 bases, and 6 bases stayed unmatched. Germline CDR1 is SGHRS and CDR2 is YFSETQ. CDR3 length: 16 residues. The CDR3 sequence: CASSLVLAGGPSEQFF. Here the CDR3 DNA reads TGCGCCAGCAGCTTGGTACTAGCGGGGGGGCCATCTGAGCAGTTCTTC.

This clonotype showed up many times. The DNA for the CDR3 is TGTGCCAGCAGCTTACCCGGTGACGAGCAGTACTTC. This gives the protein CASSLPGDEQYF. This chain uses TRBV11-2 with TRBJ2-7; D is ambiguous. CDR1 and CDR2 (germline): SGHAT, FQNNGV. The CDR3 contains 12 residues. Trimming removed 2 bases at V and 5 bases at J, with 7 bases between.

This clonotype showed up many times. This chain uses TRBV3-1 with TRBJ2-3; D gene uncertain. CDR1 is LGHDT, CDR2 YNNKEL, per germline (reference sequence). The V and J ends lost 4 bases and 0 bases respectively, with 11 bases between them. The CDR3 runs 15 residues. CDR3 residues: CASSPRIGSTDTQYF. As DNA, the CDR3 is TGTGCCAGCAGCCCTCGTATAGGGAGCACAGATACGCAGTATTTT.

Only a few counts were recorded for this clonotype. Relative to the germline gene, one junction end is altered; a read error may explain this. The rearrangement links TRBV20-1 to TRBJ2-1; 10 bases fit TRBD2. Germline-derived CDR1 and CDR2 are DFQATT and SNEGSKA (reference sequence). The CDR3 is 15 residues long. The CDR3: CSARGLAGDRGEQFF. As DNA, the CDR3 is TGCAGTGCAAGAGGGCTAGCGGGGGATAGGGGTGAGCAGTTCTTC.

The CDR3 region has the DNA TGTGCCAGCAGGGACCACAGGGGGCACGACGGGCACATTCAGTACTTC. The encoded protein is CASRDHRGHDGHIQYF. The V and J genes are TRBV6-2 or TRBV6-3 and TRBJ2-4, with 9 nucleotides matching TRBD1. V dropped 6 bases and J dropped 8; count of bases not matched to a gene: 14. There are 16 residues in the CDR3. Per germline, CDR1 MNHEY and CDR2 SVGEGT.

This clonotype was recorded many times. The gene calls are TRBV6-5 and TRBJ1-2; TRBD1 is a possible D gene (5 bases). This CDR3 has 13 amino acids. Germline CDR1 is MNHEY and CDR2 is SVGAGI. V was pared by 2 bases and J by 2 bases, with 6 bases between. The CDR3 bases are TGTGCCAGCAGTTACCGGGACAACTATGGCTACACCTTC. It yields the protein CASSYRDNYGYTF.

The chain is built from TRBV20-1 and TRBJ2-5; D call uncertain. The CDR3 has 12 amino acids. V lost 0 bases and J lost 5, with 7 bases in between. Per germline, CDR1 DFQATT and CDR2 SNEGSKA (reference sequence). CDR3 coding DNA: TGCAGTGCTAGAGACACGGCGGAGACCCAGTACTTC. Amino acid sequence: CSARDTAETQYF.

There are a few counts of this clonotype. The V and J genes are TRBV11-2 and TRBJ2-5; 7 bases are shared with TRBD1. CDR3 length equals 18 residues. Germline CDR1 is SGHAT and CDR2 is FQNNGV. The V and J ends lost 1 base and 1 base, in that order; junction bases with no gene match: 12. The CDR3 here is CASSLGLSVGQIQETQYF. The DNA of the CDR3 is TGTGCCAGCAGCTTAGGATTAAGTGTGGGACAGATCCAAGAGACCCAGTACTTC.

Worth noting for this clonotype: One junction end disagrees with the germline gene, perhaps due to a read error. Here the CDR3 DNA reads TGTGCCAGCAGTGTTTCCCGGACAGGGGGTGATAGCGATCAGCCCCAGCATTTT. Amino acid sequence: CASSVSRTGGDSDQPQHF. The rearrangement joins TRBV2 to TRBJ1-5; the match to TRBD1 covers 10 bases. The germline V gene has CDR1 SNHLY and CDR2 FYNNEI. CDR3 size: 18 residues.

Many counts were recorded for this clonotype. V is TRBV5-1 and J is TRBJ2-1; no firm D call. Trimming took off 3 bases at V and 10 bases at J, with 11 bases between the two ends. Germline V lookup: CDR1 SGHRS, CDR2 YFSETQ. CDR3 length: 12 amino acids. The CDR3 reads CASSSPTVEQFF. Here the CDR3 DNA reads TGCGCCAGCAGCTCGCCTACGGTGGAGCAGTTCTTC. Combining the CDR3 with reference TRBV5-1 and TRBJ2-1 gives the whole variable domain KAGVTQTPRYLIKTRGQQVTLSCSPISGHRSVSWYQQTPGQGLQFLFEYFSETQRNKGNFPGRFSGRQFSNSRSEMNVSTLELGDSALYLCASSSPTVEQFFGPGTRLTVL.

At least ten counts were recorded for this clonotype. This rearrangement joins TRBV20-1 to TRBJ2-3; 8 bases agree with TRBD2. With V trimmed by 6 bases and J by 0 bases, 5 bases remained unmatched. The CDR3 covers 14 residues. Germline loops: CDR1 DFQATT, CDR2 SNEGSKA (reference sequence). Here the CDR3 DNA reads TGCAGTGCACGAGCGGGGGCTAGCACAGATACGCAGTATTTT. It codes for CSARAGASTDTQYF.

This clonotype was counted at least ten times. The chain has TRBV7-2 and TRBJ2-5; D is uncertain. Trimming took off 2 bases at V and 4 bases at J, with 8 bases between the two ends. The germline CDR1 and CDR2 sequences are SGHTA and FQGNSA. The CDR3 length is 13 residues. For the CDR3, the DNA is TGTGCCAGCAGCTTACAGTTTGGAGAGACCCAGTACTTC. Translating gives CASSLQFGETQYF.

The CDR3, as DNA: TGCGCCAGCAGCGCAGGGACAGGGGTTACGGATACGCAGTATTTT. Residues: CASSAGTGVTDTQYF. This chain joins TRBV10-1 and TRBJ2-3, with TRBD1 matching over 10 bases. CDR3 length equals 15 residues. Germline V lookup: CDR1 WNHNN, CDR2 SYGVQD (reference sequence). Losses at the gene ends were 6 bases for V and 6 bases for J; bases not matched to a gene: 9.

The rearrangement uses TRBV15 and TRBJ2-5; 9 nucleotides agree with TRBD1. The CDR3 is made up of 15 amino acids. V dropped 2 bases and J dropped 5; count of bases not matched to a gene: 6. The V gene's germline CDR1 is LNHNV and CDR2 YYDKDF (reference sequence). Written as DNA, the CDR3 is TGTGCCACCAGCAGATCGACAGGGGGGGTGGAGACCCAGTACTTC. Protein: CATSRSTGGVETQYF. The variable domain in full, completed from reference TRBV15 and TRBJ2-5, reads DAMVIQNPRYQVTQFGKPVTLSCSQTLNHNVMYWYQQKSSQAPKLLFHYYDKDFNNEADTPDNFQSRRPNTSFCFLDIRSPGLGDTAMYLCATSRSTGGVETQYFGPGTRLLVL.

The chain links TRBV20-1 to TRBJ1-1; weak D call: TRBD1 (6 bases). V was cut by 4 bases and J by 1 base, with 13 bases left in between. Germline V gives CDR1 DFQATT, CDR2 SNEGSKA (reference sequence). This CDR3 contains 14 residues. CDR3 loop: CSAKGGQRNTEAFF. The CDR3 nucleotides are TGCAGTGCTAAGGGGGGACAACGGAACACTGAAGCTTTCTTT.

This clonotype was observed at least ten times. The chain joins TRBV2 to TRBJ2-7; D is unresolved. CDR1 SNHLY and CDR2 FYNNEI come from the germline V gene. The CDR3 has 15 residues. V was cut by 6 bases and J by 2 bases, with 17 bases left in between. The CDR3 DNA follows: TGTGCCAGCAGCCCCTTGACCAGAACCCCCTACGAGCAGTACTTC. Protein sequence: CASSPLTRTPYEQYF.

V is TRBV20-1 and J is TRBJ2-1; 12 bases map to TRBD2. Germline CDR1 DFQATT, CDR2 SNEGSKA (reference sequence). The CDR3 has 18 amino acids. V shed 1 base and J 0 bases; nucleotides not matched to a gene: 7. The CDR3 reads CSARVGLAGKGSYNEQFF. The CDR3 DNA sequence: TGCAGTGCTAGAGTCGGACTAGCGGGAAAGGGCTCCTACAATGAGCAGTTCTTC.

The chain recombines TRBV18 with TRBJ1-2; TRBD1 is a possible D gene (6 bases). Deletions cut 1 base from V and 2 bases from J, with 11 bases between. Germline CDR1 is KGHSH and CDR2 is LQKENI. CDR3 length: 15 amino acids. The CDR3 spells CASSPQEGVNYGYTF. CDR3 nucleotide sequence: TGTGCCAGCTCACCACAGGAGGGGGTGAACTATGGCTACACCTTC. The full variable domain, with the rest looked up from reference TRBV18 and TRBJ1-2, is NAGVMQNPRHLVRRRGQEARLRCSPMKGHSHVYWYRQLPEEGLKFMVYLQKENIIDESGMPKERFSAEFPKEGPSILRIQQVVRGDSAAYFCASSPQEGVNYGYTFGSGTRLTVV.

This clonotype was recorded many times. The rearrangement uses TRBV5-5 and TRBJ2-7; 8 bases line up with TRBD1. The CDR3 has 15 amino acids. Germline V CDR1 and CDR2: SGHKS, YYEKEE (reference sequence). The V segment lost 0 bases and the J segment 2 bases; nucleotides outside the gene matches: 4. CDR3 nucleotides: TGTGCCAGCAGCTTGGGGGGACAGGTCCCCTACGAGCAGTACTTC. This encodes CASSLGGQVPYEQYF.